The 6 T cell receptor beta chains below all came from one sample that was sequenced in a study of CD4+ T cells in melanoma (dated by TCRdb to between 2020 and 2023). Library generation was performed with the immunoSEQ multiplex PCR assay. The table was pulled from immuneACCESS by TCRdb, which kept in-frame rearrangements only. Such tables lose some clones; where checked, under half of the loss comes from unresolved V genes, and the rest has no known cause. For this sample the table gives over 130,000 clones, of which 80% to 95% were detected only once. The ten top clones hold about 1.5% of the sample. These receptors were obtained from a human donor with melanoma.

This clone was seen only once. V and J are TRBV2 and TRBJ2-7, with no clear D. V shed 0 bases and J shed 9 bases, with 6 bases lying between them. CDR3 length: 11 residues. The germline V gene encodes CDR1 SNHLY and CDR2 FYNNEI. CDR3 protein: CASSEAGRQYF. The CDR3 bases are TGTGCCAGCAGTGAAGCGGGAAGGCAGTACTTC.

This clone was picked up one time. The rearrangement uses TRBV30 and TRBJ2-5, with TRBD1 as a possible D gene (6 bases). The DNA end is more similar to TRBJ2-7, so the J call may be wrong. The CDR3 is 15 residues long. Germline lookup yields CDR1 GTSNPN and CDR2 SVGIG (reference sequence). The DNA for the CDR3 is TGTGCCTGGAGCAGGGGTTTTGTGACCTCCTACGAGCAGTACTTC. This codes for CAWSRGFVTSYEQYF.

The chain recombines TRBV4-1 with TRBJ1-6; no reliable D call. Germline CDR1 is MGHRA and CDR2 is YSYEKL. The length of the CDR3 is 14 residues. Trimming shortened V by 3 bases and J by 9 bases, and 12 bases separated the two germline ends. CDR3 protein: CASSHDIYASPLHF. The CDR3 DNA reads TGCGCCAGCAGCCATGACATATACGCTTCACCCCTCCACTTT.

The CDR3 here is CASSEDRGVTEAFF. The CDR3, as DNA: TGTGCCAGCAGTGAGGACAGGGGGGTCACTGAAGCTTTCTTT. The V call is TRBV6-1, the J call TRBJ1-1; 10 bases are a match to TRBD1. V was clipped by 3 bases and J by 4 bases; unmatched bases: 2. CDR1 and CDR2 (germline): MNHNS, SASEGT. The CDR3 has 14 residues.

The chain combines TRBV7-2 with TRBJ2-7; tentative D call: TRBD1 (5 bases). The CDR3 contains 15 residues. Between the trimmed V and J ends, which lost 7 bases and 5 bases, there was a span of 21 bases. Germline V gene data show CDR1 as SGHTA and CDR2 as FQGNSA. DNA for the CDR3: TGTGCCAGCACCGCCCCCCGGCAGGGATCAAACGAGCAGTACTTC. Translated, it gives CASTAPRQGSNEQYF.

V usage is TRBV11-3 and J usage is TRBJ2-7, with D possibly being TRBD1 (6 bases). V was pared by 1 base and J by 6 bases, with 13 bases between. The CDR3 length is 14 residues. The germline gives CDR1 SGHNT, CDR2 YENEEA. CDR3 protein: CASSLGAGVGEQYF. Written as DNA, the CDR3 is TGTGCCAGCAGCTTAGGTGCAGGGGTCGGCGAGCAGTACTTC.